A single sample gave rise to the 18 T cell receptor beta chains below, sequenced in a study of blood T cell repertoires in COVID-19. TCRdb's table, derived via immunoSEQ multiplex PCR, lists solely in-frame clones and lacks some. The table has 110,000 or so clones, around 83% seen once. The sequencing input was peripheral blood. The receptors shown here come from a woman of 80 years or more with active or convalescent COVID-19.

The V gene is TRBV15, the J gene TRBJ2-1; tentative D call: TRBD2 (6 bases). The CDR3 is 16 residues long. With 3 bases removed from V and 3 bases from J, the gap between germline ends came to 15 bases. Per germline, CDR1 LNHNV and CDR2 YYDKDF (reference sequence). The CDR3 DNA sequence: TGTGCCACCAGCAGGCCCCCGGATAGCGGCTACAATGAGCAGTTCTTC. Protein: CATSRPPDSGYNEQFF.

This chain joins TRBV9 and TRBJ2-2; D gene uncertain. CDR1 and CDR2 from the germline V gene are SGDLS and YYNGEE. The CDR3 totals 14 residues. Between the trimmed V and J ends, which lost 0 bases and 1 base, there was a span of 4 bases. Here the CDR3 DNA reads TGTGCCAGCAGCGTAGCACAGAACACCGGGGAGCTGTTTTTT. Its translation is CASSVAQNTGELFF. Variable domain in full (rest from reference TRBV9 and TRBJ2-2): DSGVTQTPKHLITATGQRVTLRCSPRSGDLSVYWYQQSLDQGLQFLIQYYNGEERAKGNILERFSAQQFPDLHSELNLSSLELGDSALYFCASSVAQNTGELFFGEGSRLTVL.

The chain has TRBV28 and TRBJ2-7, with D unclear. Germline V lookup: CDR1 MDHEN, CDR2 SYDVKM. V lost 5 bases and J 1 base, leaving 12 bases between the germline ends. This CDR3 has 14 residues. CDR3 protein: CASSAPPRSYEQYF. The DNA of the CDR3 is TGTGCCAGCAGTGCTCCCCCCAGATCCTACGAGCAGTACTTC.

The rearrangement uses TRBV5-1 and TRBJ2-7; D perhaps matches TRBD2 (5 bases). Trimming took off 0 bases at V and 1 base at J, with 8 bases between the two ends. Germline V gene lookup returns CDR1 SGHRS and CDR2 YFSETQ. The CDR3 is 14 amino acids. The CDR3 reads CASSLDGGSYEQYF. The CDR3 DNA follows: TGCGCCAGCAGCTTGGACGGAGGATCCTACGAGCAGTACTTC.

This clone was detected only a few times. This sample includes further DNA sequences coding for the same CDR3. The chain has TRBV2 and TRBJ2-5; 7 nucleotides match TRBD2. CDR1 is SNHLY and CDR2 is FYNNEI in the germline V gene. Unmatched junction bases numbered 3, after V lost 6 bases and J lost 2 bases. The CDR3 has 13 residues. CDR3 in DNA: TGTGCCAGCAGGGGTAGCGGGCAAGAGACCCAGTACTTC. It is translated as CASRGSGQETQYF.

This clone appeared a few times. This chain joins TRBV5-4 and TRBJ2-2, with 7 bases that match TRBD2. The CDR3 sequence is 15 residues long. Germline V gene data show CDR1 as SGHNT and CDR2 as YYREEE (reference sequence). V was clipped by 3 bases and J by 6 bases; unmatched bases: 8. The CDR3 nucleotides are TGTGCCAGCAGCTCGGAGGCGGGAGCCCCCGGGGAGCTGTTTTTT. It yields the protein CASSSEAGAPGELFF.

The chain carries TRBV28 and TRBJ2-1, with D possibly TRBD1 on 6 matching bases. In germline, CDR1 is MDHEN, CDR2 SYDVKM. The V end was cut by 6 bases, the J end by 5 bases, with 26 bases between. This CDR3 contains 18 residues. CDR3 sequence: CASSPLRGSKGVHNEQFF. The CDR3 DNA reads as TGTGCCAGCAGCCCCCTACGGGGTTCCAAGGGGGTTCACAATGAGCAGTTCTTC.

The chain has TRBV28 and TRBJ2-7; D not resolved. Germline assignment: CDR1 MDHEN and CDR2 SYDVKM. The V and J ends lost 3 bases and 6 bases respectively, with 21 bases between them. This CDR3 is built from 16 residues. CDR3 region: CASSFLLSILKSEQYF. In DNA, the CDR3 is TGTGCCAGCAGTTTTCTCCTATCTATTTTGAAGAGCGAGCAGTACTTC.

V usage is TRBV7-9 and J usage is TRBJ2-1, with D possibly matching TRBD1 (6 bases). The CDR3 has 13 amino acids. Germline V gene sequence: CDR1 SEHNR, CDR2 FQNEAQ (reference sequence). The V end lost 4 bases, the J end lost 9 bases, and 13 bases lay between the germline ends. The CDR3 here is CASSSGRGLEQFF. The CDR3 nucleotides read TGTGCCAGCAGCTCGGGCAGGGGTCTTGAGCAGTTCTTC.

CDR3 in DNA: TGTGCCATTCGACAGGGTCGGGAAAACATTCAGTACTTC. It encodes CAIRQGRENIQYF. The V gene is TRBV28, the J gene TRBJ2-4, with 7 bases lining up with TRBD1. Germline V lookup: CDR1 MDHEN, CDR2 SYDVKM. The CDR3 runs 13 residues. Germline trimming cut 10 bases from V and 5 bases from J; bases unmatched to any gene: 8.

The gene calls are TRBV5-1 and TRBJ2-7; 9 bases are a match to TRBD1. This CDR3 has 13 amino acids. With 4 bases clipped from V and 3 bases from J, the junction kept 2 bases outside the gene matches. CDR1 and CDR2 from the germline V gene are SGHRS and YFSETQ. The chain's CDR3 is CASSMGQGYEQYF. DNA for the CDR3: TGCGCCAGCAGCATGGGACAGGGCTACGAGCAGTACTTC.

With regard to this clone: The same CDR3 is also encoded by other DNA sequences in this sample. V gene TRBV5-4 combines with J gene TRBJ2-5, with 13 bases aligning to TRBD2. The CDR3 spans 15 residues. Germline loops: CDR1 SGHNT, CDR2 YYREEE (reference sequence). Trimming cost V 3 bases and J 5 bases; bases outside gene matches: 4. The CDR3 reads CASSSGLAGKETQYF. CDR3 in DNA: TGTGCCAGCAGCTCGGGACTAGCGGGAAAGGAGACCCAGTACTTC.

The gene calls are TRBV7-2 and TRBJ2-1; TRBD2 matches 13 bases. Germline CDR1 SGHTA, CDR2 FQGNSA. CDR3 size: 15 residues. V was clipped by 6 bases and J by 8 bases; unmatched bases: 7. The CDR3 DNA sequence: TGTGCCAGCAGATCCGGACTAGCGGGAGCCCATGAGCAGTTCTTC. Its translation is CASRSGLAGAHEQFF.

This clone was seen once. The chain joins TRBV28 to TRBJ2-5; TRBD2 might be the D (6 bases). CDR1 is MDHEN and CDR2 is SYDVKM in the germline V gene. CDR3 length: 14 amino acids. Trimming left V 4 bases short and J 2 bases short, with 11 bases between. The CDR3 here is CASSSGGSQETQYF. DNA for the CDR3: TGTGCCAGCAGTTCCGGAGGGTCGCAAGAGACCCAGTACTTC.

This chain links TRBV5-1 with TRBJ2-7, with D possibly matching TRBD2 (6 bases). The CDR3 length is 15 residues. Germline assignment: CDR1 SGHRS and CDR2 YFSETQ. Trimming cost V 0 bases and J 2 bases, with 12 bases left between them. This CDR3 is CASSLAVGEAYEQYF. The CDR3, as DNA: TGCGCCAGCAGCTTGGCGGTGGGGGAGGCCTACGAGCAGTACTTC.

The J gene is TRBJ1-1, the V gene TRBV5-1; TRBD1 matches 7 bases. The V and J ends lost 4 bases and 6 bases, in that order; junction bases with no gene match: 12. CDR3 length: 15 residues. From germline, CDR1 is SGHRS and CDR2 YFSETQ. DNA of the CDR3: TGCGCCAGCAGCCTCAGGACAGGCCATACCCCTGAAGCTTTCTTT. Its translation is CASSLRTGHTPEAFF.

This clone has a handful of counts. The chain has TRBV5-1 and TRBJ2-5, with 12 positions matching TRBD2. V gave up 0 bases and J gave up 3 bases; unmatched junction bases: 3. This CDR3 is built from 16 residues. CDR1 and CDR2 (germline): SGHRS, YFSETQ. CDR3 coding DNA: TGCGCCAGCAGCTTGGGTTCTAGCGGGAGGGAAGAGACCCAGTACTTC. As protein: CASSLGSSGREETQYF.

This chain connects TRBV27 to TRBJ1-2, with no clear D. V lost 8 bases to trimming and J lost 7 bases, with 17 bases between them. Germline V gives CDR1 MNHEY, CDR2 SMNVEV (reference sequence). This CDR3 has 13 residues. The CDR3 sequence is CASSLPAGGGYTF. CDR3 in DNA: TGTGCCAGCTCTCTCCCCGCCGGTGGTGGCTACACCTTC.